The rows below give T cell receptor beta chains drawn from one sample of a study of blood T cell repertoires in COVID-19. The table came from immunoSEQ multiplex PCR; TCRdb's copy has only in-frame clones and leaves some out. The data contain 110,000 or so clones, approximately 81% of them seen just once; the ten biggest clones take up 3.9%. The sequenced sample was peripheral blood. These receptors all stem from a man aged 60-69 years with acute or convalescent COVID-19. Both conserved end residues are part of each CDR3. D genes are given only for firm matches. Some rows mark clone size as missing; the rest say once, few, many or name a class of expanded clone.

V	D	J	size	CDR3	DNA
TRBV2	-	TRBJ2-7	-	CASSGQGGGARHEQYF	TGTGCCAGCAGTGGCCAAGGTGGGGGGGCGCGCCACGAGCAGTACTTC
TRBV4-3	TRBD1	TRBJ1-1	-	CASSQSRQGTEAFF	TGCGCCAGCAGCCAATCTCGACAGGGAACTGAAGCTTTCTTT
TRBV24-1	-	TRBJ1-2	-	CATQGQTYGYTF	TGTGCCACCCAAGGACAGACCTATGGCTACACCTTC
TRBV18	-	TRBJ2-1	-	CASSAQGGEQFF	TGTGCCAGCTCAGCTCAGGGTGGTGAGCAGTTCTTC
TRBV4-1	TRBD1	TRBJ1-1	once	CASSHEDRLNTEAFF	TGCGCCAGCAGCCACGAGGACAGGCTAAACACTGAAGCTTTCTTT
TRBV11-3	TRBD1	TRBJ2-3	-	CASSPMGAGGADTQYF	TGTGCCAGCAGCCCCATGGGGGCAGGGGGAGCAGATACGCAGTATTTT
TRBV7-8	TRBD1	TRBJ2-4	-	CASSLTGGGNIQYF	TGTGCCAGCAGCTTAACAGGGGGTGGAAACATTCAGTACTTC
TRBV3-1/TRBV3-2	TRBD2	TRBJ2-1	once	CASSQGWTSVRGEQFF	TGTGCCAGCAGCCAAGGGTGGACTAGCGTCCGAGGGGAGCAGTTCTTC
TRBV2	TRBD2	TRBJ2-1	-	CASSEEASGSSYNEQFF	TGTGCCAGCAGTGAAGAGGCTAGCGGGAGCTCCTACAATGAGCAGTTCTTC
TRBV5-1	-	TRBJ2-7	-	CASSSTGQPTYEQYF	TGCGCCAGCAGCTCTACAGGGCAACCCACCTACGAGCAGTACTTC
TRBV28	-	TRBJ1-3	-	CASRETGAGNTIYF	TGTGCCAGCAGGGAGACAGGCGCTGGAAACACCATATATTTT
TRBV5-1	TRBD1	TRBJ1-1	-	CASSPGTGGTEAFF	TGCGCCAGCAGCCCCGGGACAGGGGGCACTGAAGCTTTCTTT